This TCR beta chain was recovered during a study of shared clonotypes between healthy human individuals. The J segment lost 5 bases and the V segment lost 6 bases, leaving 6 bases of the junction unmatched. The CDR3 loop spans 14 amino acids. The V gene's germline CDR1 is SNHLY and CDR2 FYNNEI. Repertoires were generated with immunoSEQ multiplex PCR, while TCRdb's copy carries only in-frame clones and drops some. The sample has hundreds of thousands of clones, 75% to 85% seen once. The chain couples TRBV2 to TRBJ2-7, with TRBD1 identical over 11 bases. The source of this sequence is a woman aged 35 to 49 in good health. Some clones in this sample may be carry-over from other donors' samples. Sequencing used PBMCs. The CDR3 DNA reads TGTGCCAGCAGGGGGGACAGGGGGTTAGACGAGCAGTACTTC. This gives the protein CASRGDRGLDEQYF.